This TCR beta chain was retrieved from a study of Ad26.COV2.S vaccination and SARS-CoV-2 variants. Across the study: A participant enrolled in the COV1001 Ad26.COV2.S trial arm provided the sample. The study's findings and limits: A substantial breadth of spike-specific CD8+ and CD4+ T cell responses after vaccination has been reported. The study found higher spike-specific TCR breadth in vaccine than placebo recipients.

The treatment here: 15 to 20 received Ad26.COV2.S at low or high dose, single or two shots; several received placebo; per-sample allocation not given. The study sampled participants on day 63 after the first vaccine or placebo injection. An Ad26 vector that expressed Wuhan-strain SARS-CoV-2 spike constituted the vaccine. Per the germline V gene, CDR1 is SEHNR and CDR2 is FQNEAQ (reference sequence). The J segment lost 6 bases and the V segment lost 5 bases, leaving 6 bases of the junction unmatched. The CDR3 contains 14 residues. This table comes from immunoSEQ multiplex PCR, and its TCRdb copy is limited to in-frame clones, with some not included. The top ten hold approximately 4.3% of the sample, which has 350,000 to 500,000 clones, 90% seen once. For this clone: Its antigen is unidentified.

Specimen: peripheral blood, collected in a trial of Ad26.COV2.S vaccine versus placebo. The receptor comes from a person between 18 and 59 years old who received the Ad26.COV2.S COVID-19 vaccine or a placebo. The V call is TRBV7-9, the J call TRBJ1-3, with 8 nucleotides matching TRBD1. The CDR3 region has the DNA TGTGCCAGCAGCCCGGACAGGGCGGCAAACACCATATATTTT. Its protein product is CASSPDRAANTIYF.